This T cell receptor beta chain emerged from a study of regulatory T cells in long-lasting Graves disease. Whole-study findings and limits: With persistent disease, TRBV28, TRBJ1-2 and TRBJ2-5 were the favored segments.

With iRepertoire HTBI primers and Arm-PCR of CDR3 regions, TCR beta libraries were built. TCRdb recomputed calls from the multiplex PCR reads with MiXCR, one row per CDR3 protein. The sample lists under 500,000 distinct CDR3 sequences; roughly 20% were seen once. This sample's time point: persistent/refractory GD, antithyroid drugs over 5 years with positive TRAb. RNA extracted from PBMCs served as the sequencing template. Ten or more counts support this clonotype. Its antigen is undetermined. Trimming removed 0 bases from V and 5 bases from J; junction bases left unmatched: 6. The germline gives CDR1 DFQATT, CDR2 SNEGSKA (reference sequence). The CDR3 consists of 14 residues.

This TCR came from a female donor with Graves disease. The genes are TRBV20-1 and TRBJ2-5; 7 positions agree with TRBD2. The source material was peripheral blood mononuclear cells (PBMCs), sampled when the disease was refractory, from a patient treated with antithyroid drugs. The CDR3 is CSARDLGGGETQYF. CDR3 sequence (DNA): TGCAGTGCTAGAGATCTCGGGGGAGGGGAGACCCAGTACTTC.